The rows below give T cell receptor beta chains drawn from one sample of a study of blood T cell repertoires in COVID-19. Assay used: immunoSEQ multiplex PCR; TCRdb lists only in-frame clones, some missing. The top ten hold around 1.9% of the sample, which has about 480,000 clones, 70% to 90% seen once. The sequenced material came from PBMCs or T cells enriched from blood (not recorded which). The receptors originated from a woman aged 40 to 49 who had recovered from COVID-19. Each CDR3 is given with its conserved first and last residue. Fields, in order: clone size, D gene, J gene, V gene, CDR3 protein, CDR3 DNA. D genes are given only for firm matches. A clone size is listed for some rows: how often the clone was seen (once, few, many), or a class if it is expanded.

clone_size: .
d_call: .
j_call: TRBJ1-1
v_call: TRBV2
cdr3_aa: CASSGSIEAFF
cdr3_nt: TGTGCCAGCAGTGGTTCCATCGAAGCTTTCTTT

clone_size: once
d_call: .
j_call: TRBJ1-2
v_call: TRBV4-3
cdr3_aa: CASSQGGDYGYTF
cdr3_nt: TGCGCCAGCAGCCAAGGGGGGGACTATGGCTACACCTTC

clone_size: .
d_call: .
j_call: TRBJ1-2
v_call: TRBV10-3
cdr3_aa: CAARDGGVDGYTF
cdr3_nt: TGTGCCGCACGAGACGGGGGGGTGGATGGCTACACCTTC

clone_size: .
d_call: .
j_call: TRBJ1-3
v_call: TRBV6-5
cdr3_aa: CATKQGNSGNTIYF
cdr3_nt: TGTGCCACCAAGCAGGGGAACTCTGGAAACACCATATATTTT

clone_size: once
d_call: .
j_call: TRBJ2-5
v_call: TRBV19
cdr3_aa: CASRDRRLGETQYF
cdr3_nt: TGTGCCAGTAGAGACAGGCGGCTGGGGGAGACCCAGTACTTC

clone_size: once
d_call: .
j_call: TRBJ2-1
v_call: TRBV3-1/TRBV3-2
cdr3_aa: CASSTPDSYNEQFF
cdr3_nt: TGTGCCAGCAGCACCCCCGACAGTTACAATGAGCAGTTCTTC

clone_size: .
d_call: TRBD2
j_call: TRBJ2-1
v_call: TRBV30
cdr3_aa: CAWSGLAGLNYNEQFF
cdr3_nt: TGTGCCTGGAGTGGTCTAGCGGGTCTCAACTACAATGAGCAGTTCTTC

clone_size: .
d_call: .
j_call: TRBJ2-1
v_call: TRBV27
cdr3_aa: CASSLSIGQTNEQFF
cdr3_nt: TGTGCCAGCAGTTTATCGATCGGACAGACTAATGAGCAGTTCTTC

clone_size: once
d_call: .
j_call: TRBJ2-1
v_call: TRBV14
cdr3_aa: CASSQDLVRVENNEQFF
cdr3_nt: TGTGCCAGCAGCCAAGATCTGGTGCGGGTAGAAAACAATGAGCAGTTCTTC

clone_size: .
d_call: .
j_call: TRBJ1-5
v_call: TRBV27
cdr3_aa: CASSPLSLHSNQPQHF
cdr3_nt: TGTGCCAGCAGTCCCCTTAGCCTACATAGCAATCAGCCCCAGCATTTT

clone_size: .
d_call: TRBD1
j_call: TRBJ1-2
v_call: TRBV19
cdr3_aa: CASKVTGAQGYTF
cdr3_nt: TGTGCCAGTAAAGTTACAGGGGCACAGGGCTACACCTTC

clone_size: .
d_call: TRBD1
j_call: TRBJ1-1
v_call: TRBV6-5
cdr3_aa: CASSYRQGAIEAFF
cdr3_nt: TGTGCCAGCAGTTACCGGCAGGGGGCTATTGAAGCTTTCTTT

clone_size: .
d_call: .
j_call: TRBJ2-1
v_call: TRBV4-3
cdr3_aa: CASSQDATSSYNEQFF
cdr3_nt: TGCGCCAGCAGCCAAGATGCCACCAGCTCCTACAATGAGCAGTTCTTC